This T cell receptor (beta chain) was sequenced during a study of human T cells and chemical hapten exposure. In the study overall: Investigators sensitized around 2 cm by around 2 cm of upper inner arm skin with 2% DPC. Small differences in pooled library volume mainly drove the variation in TCR yields per sample. General study results and limits: TCRs above 1 in 1000 frequency stayed constant with DPC sensitization.

Specified time point: patch test 2, 6 weeks after DPC sensitization. Regarding treatment: therapeutic diphenylcyclopropenone sensitization with weekly scalp DPC. TCRdb re-analysed the RACE reads in MiXCR, keeping a single row per CDR3 protein. The sample has 95,000 or so distinct CDR3 sequences; 10% to 12% are singletons. V shed 10 bases and J 2 bases; nucleotides not matched to a gene: 4. This CDR3 comprises 12 residues. Germline CDR1 MDHEN, CDR2 SYDVKM. This clonotype appeared many times. Its antigen is undetermined. The sample was whole blood, taken in connection with sensitization to the hapten diphenylcyclopropenone (DPC). The receptor's source is a woman between 40 and 50 years old with alopecia areata. Some clones in this sample may be carry-over from other donors' samples. The chain combines TRBV28 with TRBJ2-7; TRBD1 agrees at 8 bases. The CDR3 sequence is CATQQGAYEQYF. The CDR3 DNA is TGTGCCACCCAACAGGGGGCCTACGAGCAGTACTTC.